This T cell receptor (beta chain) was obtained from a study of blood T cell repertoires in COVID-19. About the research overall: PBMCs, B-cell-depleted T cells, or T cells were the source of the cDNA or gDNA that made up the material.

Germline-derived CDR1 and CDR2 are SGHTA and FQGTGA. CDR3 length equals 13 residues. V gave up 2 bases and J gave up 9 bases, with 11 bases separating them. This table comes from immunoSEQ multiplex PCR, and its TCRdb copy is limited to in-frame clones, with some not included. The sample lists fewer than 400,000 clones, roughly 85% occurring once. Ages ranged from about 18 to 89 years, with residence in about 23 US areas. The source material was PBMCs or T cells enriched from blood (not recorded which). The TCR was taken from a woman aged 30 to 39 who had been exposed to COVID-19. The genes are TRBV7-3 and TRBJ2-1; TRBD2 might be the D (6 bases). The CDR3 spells CASSLDLGGEQFF. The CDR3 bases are TGTGCCAGCAGCTTAGATCTGGGGGGTGAGCAGTTCTTC.